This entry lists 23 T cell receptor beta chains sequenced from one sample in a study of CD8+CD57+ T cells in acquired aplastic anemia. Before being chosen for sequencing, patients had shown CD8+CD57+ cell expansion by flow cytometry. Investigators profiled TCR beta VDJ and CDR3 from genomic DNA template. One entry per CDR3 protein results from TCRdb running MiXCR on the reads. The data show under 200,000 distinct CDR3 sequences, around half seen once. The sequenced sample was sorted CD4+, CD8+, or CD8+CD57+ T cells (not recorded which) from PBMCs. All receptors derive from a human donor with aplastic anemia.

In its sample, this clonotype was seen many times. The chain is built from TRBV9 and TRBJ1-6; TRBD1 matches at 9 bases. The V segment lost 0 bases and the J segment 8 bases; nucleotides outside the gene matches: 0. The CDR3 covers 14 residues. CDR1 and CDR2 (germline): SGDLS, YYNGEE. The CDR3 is CASSVGTGDSPLHF. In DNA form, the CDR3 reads TGTGCCAGCAGCGTAGGGACAGGGGATTCACCCCTCCACTTT.

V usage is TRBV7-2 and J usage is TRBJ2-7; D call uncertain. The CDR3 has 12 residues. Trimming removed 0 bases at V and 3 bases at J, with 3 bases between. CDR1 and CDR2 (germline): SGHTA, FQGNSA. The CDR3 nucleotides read TGTGCCAGCAGCTTAGCGGTCTACGAGCAGTACTTC. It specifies CASSLAVYEQYF.

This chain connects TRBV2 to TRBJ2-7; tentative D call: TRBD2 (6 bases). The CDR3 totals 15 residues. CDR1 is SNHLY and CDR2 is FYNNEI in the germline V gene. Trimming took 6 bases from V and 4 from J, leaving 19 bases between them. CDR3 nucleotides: TGTGCCAGCAGGAAGGGGCTGATAGGAGGGTACGAGCAGTACTTC. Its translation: CASRKGLIGGYEQYF. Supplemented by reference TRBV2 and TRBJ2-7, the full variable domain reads EPEVTQTPSHQVTQMGQEVILRCVPISNHLYFYWYRQILGQKVEFLVSFYNNEISEKSEIFDDQFSVERPDGSNFTLKIRSTKLEDSAMYFCASRKGLIGGYEQYFGPGTRLTVT.

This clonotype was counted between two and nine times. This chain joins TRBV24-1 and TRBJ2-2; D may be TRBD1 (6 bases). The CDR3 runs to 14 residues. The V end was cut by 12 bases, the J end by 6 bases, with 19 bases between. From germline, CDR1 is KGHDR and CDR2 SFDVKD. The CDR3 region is CAVSRGTGSGELFF. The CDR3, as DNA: TGTGCCGTATCAAGGGGGACGGGCTCCGGGGAGCTGTTTTTT.

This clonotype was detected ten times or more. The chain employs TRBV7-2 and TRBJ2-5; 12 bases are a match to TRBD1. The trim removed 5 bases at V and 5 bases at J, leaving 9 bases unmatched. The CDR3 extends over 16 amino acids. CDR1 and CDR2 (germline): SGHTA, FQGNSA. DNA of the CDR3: TGTGCCAGCAGCCCCCCCGGGACAGGGGGCCATGAGACCCAGTACTTC. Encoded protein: CASSPPGTGGHETQYF.

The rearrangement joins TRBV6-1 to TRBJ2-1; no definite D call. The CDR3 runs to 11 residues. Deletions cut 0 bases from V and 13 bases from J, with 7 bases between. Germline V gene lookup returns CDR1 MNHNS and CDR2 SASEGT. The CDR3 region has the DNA TGTGCCAGCAGTGAAGCGCACCCCCAGTTCTTC. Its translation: CASSEAHPQFF.

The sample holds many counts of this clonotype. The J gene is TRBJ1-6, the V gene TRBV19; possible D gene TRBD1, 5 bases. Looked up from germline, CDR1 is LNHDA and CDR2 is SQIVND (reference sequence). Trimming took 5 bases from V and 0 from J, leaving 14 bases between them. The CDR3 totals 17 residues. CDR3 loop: CASSGQGGSSYNSPLHF. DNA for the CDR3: TGTGCCAGTAGTGGGCAGGGAGGGTCCTCCTATAATTCACCCCTCCACTTT.

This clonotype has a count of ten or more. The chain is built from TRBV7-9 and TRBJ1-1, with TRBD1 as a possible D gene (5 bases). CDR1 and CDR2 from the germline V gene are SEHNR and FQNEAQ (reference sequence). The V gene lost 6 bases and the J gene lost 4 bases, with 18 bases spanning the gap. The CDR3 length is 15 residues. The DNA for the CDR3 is TGTGCCAGCAGAGTGGGGGGACCGGTGACCACTGAAGCTTTCTTT. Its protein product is CASRVGGPVTTEAFF.

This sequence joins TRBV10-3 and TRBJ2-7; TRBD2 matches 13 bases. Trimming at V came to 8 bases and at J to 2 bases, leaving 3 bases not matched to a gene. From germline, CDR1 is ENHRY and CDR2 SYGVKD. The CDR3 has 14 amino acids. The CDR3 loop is CAIQGTSGAYEQYF. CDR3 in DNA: TGTGCCATCCAGGGGACTAGCGGGGCCTACGAGCAGTACTTC.

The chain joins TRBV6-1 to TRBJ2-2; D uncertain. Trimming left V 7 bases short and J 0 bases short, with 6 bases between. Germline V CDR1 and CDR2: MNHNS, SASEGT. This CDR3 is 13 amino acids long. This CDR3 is CASIRSNTGELFF. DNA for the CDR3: TGTGCCAGCATACGGTCGAACACCGGGGAGCTGTTTTTT.

The CDR3 loop reads CATSDIPGHPQAFF. The CDR3 DNA reads TGTGCCACCAGTGATATACCGGGACACCCTCAAGCTTTCTTT. The rearrangement uses TRBV24-1 and TRBJ1-1; tentatively, D is TRBD1 (6 bases). CDR1 is KGHDR and CDR2 is SFDVKD in the germline V gene. The V and J ends lost 3 bases and 9 bases respectively, with 16 bases between them. This CDR3 region has 14 residues.

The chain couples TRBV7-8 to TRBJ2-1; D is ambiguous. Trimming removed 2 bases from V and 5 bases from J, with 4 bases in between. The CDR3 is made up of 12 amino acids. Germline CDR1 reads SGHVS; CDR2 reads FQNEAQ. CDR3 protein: CASSLTHNEQFF. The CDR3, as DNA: TGTGCCAGCAGCTTAACCCACAATGAGCAGTTCTTC.

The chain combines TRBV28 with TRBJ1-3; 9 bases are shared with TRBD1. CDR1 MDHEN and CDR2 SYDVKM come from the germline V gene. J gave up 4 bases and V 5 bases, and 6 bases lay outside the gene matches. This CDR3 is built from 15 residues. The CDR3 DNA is TGTGCCAGCAGTCTACAGGGGGCGCCGGGAAACACCATATATTTT. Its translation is CASSLQGAPGNTIYF.

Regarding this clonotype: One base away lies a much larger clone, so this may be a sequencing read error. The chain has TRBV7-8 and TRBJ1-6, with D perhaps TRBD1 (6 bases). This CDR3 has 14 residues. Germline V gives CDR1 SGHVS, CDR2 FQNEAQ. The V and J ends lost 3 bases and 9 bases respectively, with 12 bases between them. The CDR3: CASSFTGRGSPLHF. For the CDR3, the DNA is TGTGCCAGCAGCTTTACAGGGAGAGGTTCACCCCTCCACTTT.

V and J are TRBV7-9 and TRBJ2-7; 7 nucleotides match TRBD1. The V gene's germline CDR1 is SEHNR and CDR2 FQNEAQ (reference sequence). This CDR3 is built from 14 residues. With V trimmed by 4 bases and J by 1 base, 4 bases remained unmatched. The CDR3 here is CASSSDRLSYEQYF. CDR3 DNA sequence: TGTGCCAGCAGCTCGGACAGGCTATCCTACGAGCAGTACTTC.

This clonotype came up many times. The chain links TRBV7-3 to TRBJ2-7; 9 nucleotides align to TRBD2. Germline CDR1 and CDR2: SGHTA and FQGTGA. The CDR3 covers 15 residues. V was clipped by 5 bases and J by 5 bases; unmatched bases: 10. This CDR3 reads CASSPLAGAVHEQYF. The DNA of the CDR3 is TGTGCCAGCAGCCCTTTAGCGGGAGCAGTCCACGAGCAGTACTTC.

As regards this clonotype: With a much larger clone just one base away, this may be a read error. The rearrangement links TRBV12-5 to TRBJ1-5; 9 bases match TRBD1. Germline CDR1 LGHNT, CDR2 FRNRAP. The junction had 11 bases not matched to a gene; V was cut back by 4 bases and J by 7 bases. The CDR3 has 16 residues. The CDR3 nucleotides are TGTGCTAGTGGTTGCCCTCAGGGGACAGGGCTCCAGCCCCAGCATTTT. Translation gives CASGCPQGTGLQPQHF. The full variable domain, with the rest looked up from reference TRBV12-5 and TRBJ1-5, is DARVTQTPRHKVTEMGQEVTMRCQPILGHNTVFWYRQTMMQGLELLAYFRNRAPLDDSGMPKDRFSAEMPDATLATLKIQPSEPRDSAVYFCASGCPQGTGLQPQHFGDGTRLSIL.

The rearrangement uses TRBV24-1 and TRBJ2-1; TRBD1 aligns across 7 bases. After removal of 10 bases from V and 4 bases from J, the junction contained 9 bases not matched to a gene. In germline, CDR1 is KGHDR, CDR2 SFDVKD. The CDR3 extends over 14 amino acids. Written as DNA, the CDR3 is TGTGCCACAAGGGATCGGGACAGTTACAATGAGCAGTTCTTC. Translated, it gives CATRDRDSYNEQFF.

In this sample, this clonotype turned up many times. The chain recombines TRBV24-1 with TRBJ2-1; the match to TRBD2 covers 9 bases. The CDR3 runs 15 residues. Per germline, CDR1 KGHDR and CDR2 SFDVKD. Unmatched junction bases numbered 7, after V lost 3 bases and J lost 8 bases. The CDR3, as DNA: TGTGCCACCAGTGATCATCGGACTAGCGTGGATGAGCAGTTCTTC. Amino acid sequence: CATSDHRTSVDEQFF.

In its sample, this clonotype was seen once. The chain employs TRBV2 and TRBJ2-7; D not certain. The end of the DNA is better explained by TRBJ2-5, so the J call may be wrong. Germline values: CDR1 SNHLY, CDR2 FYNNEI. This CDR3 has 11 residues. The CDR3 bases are TGTGCCAGCGGGGTTGGGGAGACCCAGTACTTC. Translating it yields CASGVGETQYF.

CDR3 sequence: CASSFPGGREAFF. CDR3 sequence (DNA): TGTGCCAGCAGCTTTCCTGGTGGTCGCGAAGCTTTCTTT. V is TRBV7-8 and J is TRBJ1-1; D not certain. CDR1 is SGHVS and CDR2 is FQNEAQ in the germline V gene. V was shortened by 3 bases and J by 8 bases, with 13 bases between the two germline ends. This CDR3 has 13 amino acids.

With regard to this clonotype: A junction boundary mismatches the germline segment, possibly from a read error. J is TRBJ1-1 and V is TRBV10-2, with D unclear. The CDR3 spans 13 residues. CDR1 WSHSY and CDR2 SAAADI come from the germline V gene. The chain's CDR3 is CASSDFRATEALF. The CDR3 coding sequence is TGCGCCAGCAGTGATTTCCGGGCCACTGAAGCTCTCTTT.

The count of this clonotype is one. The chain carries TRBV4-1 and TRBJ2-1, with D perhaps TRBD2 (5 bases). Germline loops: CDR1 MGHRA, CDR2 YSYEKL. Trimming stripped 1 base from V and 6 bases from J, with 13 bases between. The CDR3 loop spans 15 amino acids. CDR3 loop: CASSQGLREINEQFF. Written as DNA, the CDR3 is TGCGCCAGCAGCCAAGGGTTGAGGGAAATCAATGAGCAGTTCTTC.